This TCR beta chain was profiled in a study of T cell repertoires in aging, cancer and after chemotherapy. Turning to the study itself: Donor ages fell into six groups from 30 or younger up to 70 or older.

The ends lost 3 bases at V and 5 bases at J; junction bases unmatched: 4. This CDR3 has 15 residues. The germline CDR1 and CDR2 sequences are SEHNR and FQNEAQ (reference sequence). Study-wide findings and caveats: Untreated cancer patients had significantly lower blood TCR diversity than age-matched healthy donors. Thymic emigration or peripheral T cell expansion may be impaired by lymphoid organ infiltration in hematological cancer.

Rearranged V-D-J TRB sequences were amplified with a mixed TRB-A/B primer pool. TCRdb reprocessed the multiplex PCR reads via MiXCR and lists one record per CDR3 protein. The sample gives about 5,000 distinct CDR3 sequences, 20% to 25% of which show up once; roughly 15% is in the top ten. Peripheral blood genomic DNA, not sorted cells or RNA, was the template. This clonotype was detected a few times. Its antigen is undetermined. The sample taken for sequencing was blood. The sequence was obtained from a human donor with a blood cancer. This chain connects TRBV7-9 to TRBJ2-1; 10 bases line up with TRBD1. This chain's CDR3 is CASSFSGTGDNEQFF. CDR3 nucleotide sequence: TGTGCCAGCAGCTTCTCCGGGACAGGGGACAATGAGCAGTTCTTC.